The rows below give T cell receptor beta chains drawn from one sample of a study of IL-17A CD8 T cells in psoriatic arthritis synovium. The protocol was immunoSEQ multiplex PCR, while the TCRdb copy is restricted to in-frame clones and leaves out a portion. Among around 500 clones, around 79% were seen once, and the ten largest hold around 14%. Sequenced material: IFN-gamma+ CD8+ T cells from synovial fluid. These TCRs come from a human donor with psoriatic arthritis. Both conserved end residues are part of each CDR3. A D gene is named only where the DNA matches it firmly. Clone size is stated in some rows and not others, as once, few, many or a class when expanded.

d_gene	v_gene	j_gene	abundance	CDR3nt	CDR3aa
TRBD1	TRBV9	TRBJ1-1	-	TGTGCCAGCAGCGTAGAAAGGACCCCAGGGGGGTCTCCACATGGTTTCTTT	CASSVERTPGGSPHGFF
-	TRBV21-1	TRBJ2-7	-	TGTGCCAGCAGCCCATTGGGGGCCCTGGGATACTTC	CASSPLGALGYF
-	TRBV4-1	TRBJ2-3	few	TGCGCCAGCAGCCCCAACTTGCGGGGCACAGATACGCAGTATTTT	CASSPNLRGTDTQYF
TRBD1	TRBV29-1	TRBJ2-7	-	TGCAGCGTACCGGGACAGCACTACGAGCAGTACTTC	CSVPGQHYEQYF
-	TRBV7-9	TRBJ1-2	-	TGTGCCAGCAGCTCGGGCCACTATGGCTACACCTTC	CASSSGHYGYTF
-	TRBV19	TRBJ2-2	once	TGTGCCAGTAGCCCCCGTAACACCGGGGAGCTGTTTTTT	CASSPRNTGELFF
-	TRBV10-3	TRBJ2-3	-	TGTGCCATCAGTGGGAATACTGCAGATACGCAGTATTTT	CAISGNTADTQYF
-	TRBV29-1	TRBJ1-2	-	TGCAGCGTTGCGAAAAGTGGGGTGGCTGGCTACACCTTC	CSVAKSGVAGYTF
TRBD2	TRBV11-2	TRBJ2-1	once	TGTGCCAGCAGCCATAGCGGGTACTCCTACAATGAGCAGTTCTTC	CASSHSGYSYNEQFF
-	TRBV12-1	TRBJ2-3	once	TGTGCCAGCAGCTTTGAAGTCCGGGGTCTATTCGGGGATACGCAGTATTTT	CASSFEVRGLFGDTQYF
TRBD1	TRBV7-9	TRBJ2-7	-	TGTGCCAGCACCCTATCGACAGGGGGTGACTACGAGCAGTACTTC	CASTLSTGGDYEQYF
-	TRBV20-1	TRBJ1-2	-	TGCAGTGCTAGATCCGGGGGCGGCTACACCTTC	CSARSGGGYTF
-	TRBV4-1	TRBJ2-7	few	TGCGCCAGCAGCCAAGAAGGTCAGCTCTCCTACGAGCAGTACTTC	CASSQEGQLSYEQYF
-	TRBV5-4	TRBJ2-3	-	TGTGCCAGCAGCTTGGGGGAAGGGGAACGCACAGATACGCAGTATTTT	CASSLGEGERTDTQYF
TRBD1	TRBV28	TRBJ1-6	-	TGTGCCAGCAGTTTACCAACGGACAGGGTGTATAATTCACCCCTCCACTTT	CASSLPTDRVYNSPLHF
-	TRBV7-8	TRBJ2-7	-	TGTGCCAGCAGCTTATTCCAGGGGCCAACCTACGAGCAGTACTTC	CASSLFQGPTYEQYF
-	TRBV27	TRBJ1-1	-	TGTGCCAGCAGTTTAGTCGGGGGCACTGAAGCTTTCTTT	CASSLVGGTEAFF
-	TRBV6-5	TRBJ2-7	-	TGTGCCAGCAGTTATAATGGCGACCTTAGATCCTACGAGCAGTACTTC	CASSYNGDLRSYEQYF
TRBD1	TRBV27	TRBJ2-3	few	TGTGCCAGCACCGACAGGGGGGGGGCAGATACGCAGTATTTT	CASTDRGGADTQYF
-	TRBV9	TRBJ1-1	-	TGTGCCAGCAGCGTAGGTGGGAGGGCTGAAGCTTTCTTT	CASSVGGRAEAFF
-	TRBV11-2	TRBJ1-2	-	TGTGCCAGCAGCTTAGTCTCCGGAGAACCGGGACCGGGCTATGGCTACACCTTC	CASSLVSGEPGPGYGYTF
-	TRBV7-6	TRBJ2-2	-	TGTGCCAGCAGCCCGCGACTGGGGAACACCGGGGAGCTGTTTTTT	CASSPRLGNTGELFF
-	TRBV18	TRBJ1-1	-	TGTGCCAGCTCACCATTTGGACAGACTATGAACACTGAAGCTTTCTTT	CASSPFGQTMNTEAFF
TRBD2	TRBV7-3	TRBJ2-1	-	TGTGCCAGCAGCTGGTCAGCGGGGGGAACCTACAATGAGCAGTTCTTC	CASSWSAGGTYNEQFF